Below, 21 T cell receptor beta chains from the same sample are listed, as sequenced in a study of T-cell reconstitution after alpha-beta-depleted transplantation in children (dated by TCRdb to about 2016). The treatment or condition label of this sample denotes: allogeneic hematopoietic cell transplantation with graft depleted of TCRalphabeta T cells and CD19 B cells. The protocol used for the library was PCR. Instrument on record: Illumina HiSeq 2500. To normalize quantification of the TCRbeta repertoire, the TCR libraries were built with molecular barcoding that relied on unique molecular identifiers. TCRdb trimmed public reads at Q25 via fastp, called clones via MiXCR and kept in-frame beta chains. Duplicate CDR3 protein sequences are folded into a single record with the most common DNA and genes. The sample has 700,000 to 950,000 distinct CDR3 sequences on record, less than 20% of them singletons. The ten largest clonotypes hold approximately 5% of the sample.

The input for sequencing was PBMCs, mostly from graft donor cells, taken 360 days after TCRalphabeta/CD19-depleted stem cell transplant. These receptors were collected from a male patient under 18 who had a stem cell transplant for acute lymphoblastic leukemia, so the T cells may come from the graft donor.

The chain joins TRBV27 to TRBJ2-1; 9 bases map to TRBD1. This CDR3 region has 14 residues. From germline, CDR1 is MNHEY and CDR2 SMNVEV (reference sequence). With V trimmed by 5 bases and J by 6 bases, 5 bases remained unmatched. CDR3 sequence: CASSPVDRGNEQFF. CDR3 nucleotide sequence: TGTGCCAGCAGTCCGGTGGACAGGGGCAATGAGCAGTTCTTC.

The J gene is TRBJ1-6, the V gene TRBV5-1; the match to TRBD1 covers 7 bases. J lost 5 bases, V lost 4 bases, and 6 bases had no gene match. This CDR3 contains 15 residues. Germline loops: CDR1 SGHRS, CDR2 YFSETQ. The CDR3 DNA reads TGCGCCAGCAGCACGACAGGGAGTCATAATTCACCCCTCCACTTT. Its protein is CASSTTGSHNSPLHF.

The V and J genes are TRBV20-1 and TRBJ2-5; 12 bases align to TRBD2. V lost 0 bases, J lost 5 bases, and 25 bases stayed unmatched. Germline V gene lookup returns CDR1 DFQATT and CDR2 SNEGSKA (reference sequence). This CDR3 region has 22 residues. This CDR3 reads CSARDAPPRLAGGPRREETQYF. In DNA form, the CDR3 reads TGCAGTGCTAGAGATGCCCCCCCACGGCTAGCGGGAGGGCCGCGGCGGGAGGAGACCCAGTACTTC.

The CDR3 is CASSYGGTGISGNTIYF. The DNA of the CDR3 is TGTGCCAGCAGTTATGGTGGGACAGGGATCTCTGGAAACACCATATATTTT. The chain links TRBV6-5 to TRBJ1-3, with 9 bases matching TRBD1. The J segment lost 0 bases and the V segment lost 3 bases, leaving 6 bases of the junction unmatched. The CDR3 covers 17 residues. Germline V gives CDR1 MNHEY, CDR2 SVGAGI.

The genes are TRBV9 and TRBJ2-3, with 8 bases fitting TRBD2. Trimming at V came to 4 bases and at J to 2 bases, leaving 12 bases not matched to a gene. The V gene's germline CDR1 is SGDLS and CDR2 YYNGEE. This CDR3 has 17 amino acids. CDR3 amino acids: CASSYNPMTSDTDTQYF. Here the CDR3 DNA reads TGTGCCAGCAGCTACAACCCCATGACTAGCGACACAGATACGCAGTATTTT.

This chain links TRBV7-9 with TRBJ1-2; D possibly corresponds to TRBD1 (5 bases). V lost 5 bases and J lost 13, with 14 bases in between. The CDR3 spans 11 residues. Germline CDR1 reads SEHNR; CDR2 reads FQNEAQ (reference sequence). The chain's CDR3 is CASSLRGETTF. The CDR3 region has the DNA TGTGCCAGCAGCCTCCGGGGGGAAACCACCTTC.

The V call is TRBV5-1, the J call TRBJ2-7, with D possibly matching TRBD2 (5 bases). CDR1 is SGHRS, CDR2 YFSETQ, per germline. The V gene lost 0 bases and the J gene lost 7 bases, with 14 bases spanning the gap. The CDR3 sequence is 14 residues long. In DNA form, the CDR3 reads TGCGCCAGCAGCTTGGGACCCGGGGAAATGGAGCAGTACTTC. This gives the protein CASSLGPGEMEQYF. The variable domain in full, completed from reference TRBV5-1 and TRBJ2-7, reads KAGVTQTPRYLIKTRGQQVTLSCSPISGHRSVSWYQQTPGQGLQFLFEYFSETQRNKGNFPGRFSGRQFSNSRSEMNVSTLELGDSALYLCASSLGPGEMEQYFGPGTRLTVT.

This clonotype was seen a few times. The gene calls are TRBV18 and TRBJ2-5, with D possibly matching TRBD1 (5 bases). The CDR3 has 15 amino acids. Trimming pared 3 bases from V and 0 bases from J, leaving 11 bases between. CDR1 is KGHSH, CDR2 LQKENI, per germline. CDR3 DNA sequence: TGTGCCAGCTCACCTTTCAGGGCTTACCAAGAGACCCAGTACTTC. The encoded protein is CASSPFRAYQETQYF. The entire variable domain, with the rest obtained from reference TRBV18 and TRBJ2-5, is as follows: NAGVMQNPRHLVRRRGQEARLRCSPMKGHSHVYWYRQLPEEGLKFMVYLQKENIIDESGMPKERFSAEFPKEGPSILRIQQVVRGDSAAYFCASSPFRAYQETQYFGPGTRLLVL.

The chain recombines TRBV5-1 with TRBJ2-7, with D perhaps matching TRBD1 (6 bases). The V and J ends lost 1 base and 5 bases respectively, with 13 bases between them. The V gene's germline CDR1 is SGHRS and CDR2 YFSETQ. This CDR3 has 14 amino acids. CDR3 in amino acids: CASSLQGSFNEQYF. CDR3 coding DNA: TGCGCCAGCAGCTTGCAGGGGTCGTTTAACGAGCAGTACTTC.

This clonotype was picked up a small number of times. The gene calls are TRBV7-2 and TRBJ1-1; the D is unclear. This CDR3 has 16 residues. Germline V CDR1 and CDR2: SGHTA, FQGNSA. With 5 bases removed from V and 0 bases from J, the gap between germline ends came to 16 bases. CDR3 region: CASSTRRRQMNTEAFF. The CDR3 region has the DNA TGTGCCAGCAGCACTCGGCGGAGGCAAATGAACACTGAAGCTTTCTTT.

The rearrangement joins TRBV28 to TRBJ2-7, with a weak D call TRBD2 (6 bases). This CDR3 has 17 amino acids. Trimming left V 2 bases short and J 6 bases short, with 23 bases between. CDR1 is MDHEN and CDR2 is SYDVKM in the germline V gene. The CDR3 DNA sequence: TGTGCCAGCAGTTTAGGGCTGACGGGAGCAGAAGTATCCGAGCAGTACTTC. Residues: CASSLGLTGAEVSEQYF.

This clonotype came up a few times. V gene TRBV15 combines with J gene TRBJ2-1; TRBD2 matches at 8 bases. Germline CDR1 LNHNV, CDR2 YYDKDF (reference sequence). The CDR3 has 17 residues. The trim removed 2 bases at V and 6 bases at J, leaving 12 bases unmatched. In DNA form, the CDR3 reads TGTGCCACCAGCAGACTCCGAGCGGGAGTCTCCCTCAATGAGCAGTTCTTC. Translation: CATSRLRAGVSLNEQFF.

The rearrangement uses TRBV28 and TRBJ2-1, with D perhaps TRBD1 (6 bases). This CDR3 has 13 amino acids. The V end was cut by 5 bases, the J end by 5 bases, with 10 bases between. Per germline, CDR1 MDHEN and CDR2 SYDVKM. CDR3 in DNA: TGTGCCAGCAGTGGTCAGGGGAACAATGAGCAGTTCTTC. Translation gives CASSGQGNNEQFF.

V is TRBV9 and J is TRBJ2-1, with 7 bases identical to TRBD1. Trimming removed 3 bases from V and 6 bases from J; junction bases left unmatched: 9. From germline, CDR1 is SGDLS and CDR2 YYNGEE. The CDR3 loop spans 15 amino acids. The DNA for the CDR3 is TGTGCCAGCAGCGGCTACAGGGGTGGTGGCAATGAGCAGTTCTTC. It specifies CASSGYRGGGNEQFF.

This clonotype has only a few counts. The chain uses TRBV29-1 and TRBJ1-1; D remains ambiguous. Trimming removed 4 bases at V and 1 base at J, with 10 bases between. Looked up from germline, CDR1 is SQVTM and CDR2 is ANQGSEA. This CDR3 comprises 13 residues. The CDR3 region has the DNA TGCAGCGTTGCGCCATTGACGAACACTGAAGCTTTCTTT. It codes for CSVAPLTNTEAFF. Together with reference TRBV29-1 and TRBJ1-1, the CDR3 gives the full variable domain: SAVISQKPSRDICQRGTSLTIQCQVDSQVTMMFWYRQQPGQSLTLIATANQGSEATYESGFVIDKFPISRPNLTFSTLTVSNMSPEDSSIYLCSVAPLTNTEAFFGQGTRLTVV.

This rearrangement joins TRBV7-3 to TRBJ2-1, with 7 bases identical to TRBD2. The CDR3 runs to 13 residues. CDR1 SGHTA and CDR2 FQGTGA come from the germline V gene. The junction had 7 bases not matched to a gene; V was cut back by 6 bases and J by 8 bases. In DNA form, the CDR3 reads TGTGCCAGCAGGGCCGCCGCGGGAGATGAGCAGTTCTTC. Translation: CASRAAAGDEQFF.

The CDR3 protein is CASSLDPGTSGTDTQYF. CDR3 DNA sequence: TGTGCCAGCAGCTTAGACCCTGGGACTAGCGGCACAGATACGCAGTATTTT. The chain uses TRBV11-3 and TRBJ2-3, with 10 bases lining up with TRBD2. The CDR3 spans 17 residues. Per the germline V gene, CDR1 is SGHNT and CDR2 is YENEEA. V lost 0 bases to trimming and J lost 1 base; unmatched junction nucleotides: 4. Based on the CDR3 plus reference TRBV11-3 and TRBJ2-3, the full variable domain is EAGVVQSPRYKIIEKKQPVAFWCNPISGHNTLYWYLQNLGQGPELLIRYENEEAVDDSQLPKDRFSAERLKGVDSTLKIQPAELGDSAVYLCASSLDPGTSGTDTQYFGPGTRLTVL.

In this sample, this clonotype turned up a few times. The genes are TRBV29-1 and TRBJ2-1; the D gene is possibly TRBD1 (6 bases). The CDR3 is made up of 14 amino acids. Trimming cost V 6 bases and J 4 bases, with 16 bases left between them. From germline, CDR1 is SQVTM and CDR2 ANQGSEA. CDR3 nucleotide sequence: TGCAGCGTCCGACAGGAGCTACCGTACAATGAGCAGTTCTTC. Translation: CSVRQELPYNEQFF.

The rearrangement joins TRBV4-1 to TRBJ2-7, with 10 bases identical to TRBD2. CDR3 size: 20 residues. J lost 2 bases, V lost 1 base, and 17 bases had no gene match. Looked up from germline, CDR1 is MGHRA and CDR2 is YSYEKL. The CDR3 reads CASSQVSGVAGGHPTYEQYF. CDR3 bases: TGCGCCAGCAGCCAAGTGAGTGGGGTAGCGGGAGGCCATCCGACCTACGAGCAGTACTTC.

The CDR3 DNA follows: TGCAGTGCTAGTTCGAGCGGGAGGGCTCAATTCTTC. Translating gives CSASSSGRAQFF. The V call is TRBV20-1, the J call TRBJ2-1; TRBD2 matches 10 bases. Germline CDR1 DFQATT, CDR2 SNEGSKA (reference sequence). J lost 16 bases, V lost 3 bases, and 9 bases had no gene match. The CDR3 extends over 12 amino acids.

The genes are TRBV29-1 and TRBJ1-2; 9 bases line up with TRBD1. The CDR3 runs 15 residues. V was pared by 6 bases and J by 0 bases, with 8 bases of the junction left unmatched. Germline lookup yields CDR1 SQVTM and CDR2 ANQGSEA. The DNA for the CDR3 is TGCAGCGTCACCGGGACAGGGCCTTCTAACTATGGCTACACCTTC. It codes for CSVTGTGPSNYGYTF.